Here is one TCR beta chain with its context. Its antigen is unknown. PCR used 60 Vbeta primers and 13 Jbeta primers. Sequenced by immunoSEQ multiplex PCR; TCRdb stores in-frame clones only, minus some. The sample lists 130,000 to 150,000 clones, 9.4% occurring once. These data are taken from a study of cytomegalovirus exposure and HLA in healthy donors. Study-wide results and caveats: Later on, a genetic analysis was performed. It linked a missense variant in DCLRE1C with V- and J-gene trimming of TCR beta. Donors were assumed by presence/absence analyses to have roughly uniform sequencing depth. Immune exposure information comprised only CMV serostatus.

Nominal health characterized the donors when sampled, though unrecorded immune exposures were likely. From germline, CDR1 is SGDLS and CDR2 YYNGEE. The junction had 6 bases not matched to a gene; V was cut back by 3 bases and J by 2 bases. CDR3 length: 16 amino acids. Sequencing was done on a sample of PBMCs. The chain has TRBV9 and TRBJ2-3; the match to TRBD1 covers 10 bases. The receptor's source is a male donor in good health and CMV-seronegative. CDR3 sequence reads: CASSAIGTGDTDTQYF. The CDR3 DNA sequence: TGTGCCAGCAGCGCCATCGGGACAGGGGACACAGATACGCAGTATTTT.